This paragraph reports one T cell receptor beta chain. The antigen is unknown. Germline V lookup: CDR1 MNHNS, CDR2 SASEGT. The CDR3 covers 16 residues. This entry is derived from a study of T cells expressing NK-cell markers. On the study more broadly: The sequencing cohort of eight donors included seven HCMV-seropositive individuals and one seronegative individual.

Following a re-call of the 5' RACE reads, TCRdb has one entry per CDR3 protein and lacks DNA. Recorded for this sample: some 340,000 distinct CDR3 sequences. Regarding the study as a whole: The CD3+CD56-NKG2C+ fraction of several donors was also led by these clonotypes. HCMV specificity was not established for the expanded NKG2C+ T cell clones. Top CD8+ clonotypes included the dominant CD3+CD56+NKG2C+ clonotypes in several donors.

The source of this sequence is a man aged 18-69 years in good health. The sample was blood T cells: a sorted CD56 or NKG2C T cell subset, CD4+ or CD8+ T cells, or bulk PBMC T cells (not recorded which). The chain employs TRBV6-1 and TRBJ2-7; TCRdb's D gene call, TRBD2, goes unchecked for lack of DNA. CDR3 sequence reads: CASSPLGLAGGYEQYF.